Below, 21 T cell receptor beta chains from the same sample are listed, as sequenced in a study of CD8 T cells in ankylosing spondylitis. TCRdb processed the 5' RACE reads anew with MiXCR; each CDR3 protein has one entry. Among a few hundred thousand distinct CDR3 sequences listed, about 20% were seen once. Material for sequencing was blood, either unsorted or a sorted T cell fraction (not recorded which). All receptors come from a male donor with ankylosing spondylitis or in good health (not recorded which).

This clonotype was seen only once. The genes are TRBV5-1 and TRBJ2-1; tentatively, D is TRBD2 (5 bases). CDR3 length equals 14 residues. Per the germline V gene, CDR1 is SGHRS and CDR2 is YFSETQ. V lost 5 bases to trimming and J lost 5 bases, with 14 bases between them. For the CDR3, the DNA is TGCGCCAGCAGGGGTGAGGACTGGAACAATGAGCAGTTCTTC. Amino acid sequence: CASRGEDWNNEQFF.

This clonotype turned up a few times. The rearrangement joins TRBV2 to TRBJ2-5, with TRBD1 identical over 8 bases. V lost 1 base, J lost 0 bases, and 10 bases stayed unmatched. This CDR3 region has 18 residues. Per germline, CDR1 SNHLY and CDR2 FYNNEI. For the CDR3, the DNA is TGTGCCAGCAGTGAAGGAGTAAGGACAGGGCCTTACCAAGAGACCCAGTACTTC. Protein product: CASSEGVRTGPYQETQYF.

The chain couples TRBV5-1 to TRBJ2-7, with D perhaps TRBD1 (5 bases). With 4 bases removed from V and 0 bases from J, the gap between germline ends came to 8 bases. The CDR3 spans 13 residues. Germline CDR1 and CDR2: SGHRS and YFSETQ. The CDR3 sequence: CASSDSYSYEQYF. CDR3 nucleotide sequence: TGCGCCAGCAGCGACAGTTACTCCTACGAGCAGTACTTC.

This sequence joins TRBV7-8 and TRBJ2-1; the D is unclear. This CDR3 is built from 14 residues. Trimming shortened V by 2 bases and J by 0 bases, and 5 bases separated the two germline ends. Germline-derived CDR1 and CDR2 are SGHVS and FQNEAQ. The CDR3 nucleotides are TGTGCCAGCAGCTTAATGGGCTCCTACAATGAGCAGTTCTTC. Translated, it gives CASSLMGSYNEQFF.

In this sample, this clonotype turned up many times. This sequence joins TRBV6-4 and TRBJ2-3, with 7 bases fitting TRBD2. V lost 0 bases to trimming and J lost 2 bases; unmatched junction nucleotides: 5. The CDR3 runs 16 residues. Germline V gene sequence: CDR1 MRHNA, CDR2 SNTAGT. CDR3: CASSDSASGFTDTQYF. For the CDR3, the DNA is TGTGCCAGCAGTGACTCGGCTAGCGGATTCACAGATACGCAGTATTTT.

This chain uses TRBV12-3 or TRBV12-4 with TRBJ2-1; no reliable D call. The V end was cut by 5 bases, the J end by 6 bases, with 17 bases between. CDR3 length: 15 amino acids. CDR3 bases: TGTGCCAGCAGTCCCCCCGGGCAGGTCTTCAATGAGCAGTTCTTC. Translating it yields CASSPPGQVFNEQFF.

A note on this clonotype: The junction does not match germline at one end; this may be a read error. CDR3 bases: TGTGCCAGCAGCCGAGACAGGGGGTATAGTTCACCCCTCCACTTT. Translated, it gives CASSRDRGYSSPLHF. The chain is built from TRBV3-1 and TRBJ1-6; 9 nucleotides match TRBD1. The CDR3 contains 15 residues. Looked up from germline, CDR1 is LGHDT and CDR2 is YNNKEL (reference sequence).

The chain employs TRBV7-9 and TRBJ2-1; D is perhaps TRBD1 or TRBD2 (6 bases each). Germline assignment: CDR1 SEHNR and CDR2 FQNEAQ (reference sequence). V shed 11 bases and J shed 6 bases, with 17 bases lying between them. This CDR3 region has 13 residues. The CDR3 region is CAHGGRLGNEQFF. For the CDR3, the DNA is TGTGCCCACGGGGGCAGATTAGGCAATGAGCAGTTCTTC.

This clonotype was detected only a few times. The CDR3 DNA reads as TGCAGTGCTCGCGACAGGGGCACTAATGAAAAACTGTTTTTT. This sequence encodes CSARDRGTNEKLFF. V is TRBV20-1 and J is TRBJ1-4, with 8 bases aligning to TRBD1. CDR3 length: 14 amino acids. V gave up 5 bases and J gave up 2 bases; unmatched junction bases: 4. In germline, CDR1 is DFQATT, CDR2 SNEGSKA (reference sequence).

In its sample, this clonotype was seen a few times. This chain connects TRBV7-9 to TRBJ2-5, with a tentative D call TRBD2 (5 bases). The V gene's germline CDR1 is SEHNR and CDR2 FQNEAQ (reference sequence). Between the trimmed V and J ends, which lost 4 bases and 3 bases, there was a span of 12 bases. The CDR3 length is 14 residues. The CDR3, as DNA: TGTGCCAGCAGCTCCCGGGGAGAGGAAGAGACCCAGTACTTC. Translation gives CASSSRGEEETQYF.

This clonotype came up a few times. This chain connects TRBV7-9 to TRBJ2-2; the D gene is possibly TRBD1 (6 bases). In germline, CDR1 is SEHNR, CDR2 FQNEAQ (reference sequence). V lost 4 bases to trimming and J lost 1 base, with 10 bases between them. This CDR3 contains 15 residues. The CDR3 region has the DNA TGTGCCAGCAGCTCGTCGGGACAGAACACCGGGGAGCTGTTTTTT. This codes for CASSSSGQNTGELFF.

The CDR3 DNA sequence: TGCAGTGCTAGAGATACGGGGTACGAGCAGTACTTC. This codes for CSARDTGYEQYF. The chain is built from TRBV20-1 and TRBJ2-7; D perhaps matches TRBD2 (5 bases). Germline V gives CDR1 DFQATT, CDR2 SNEGSKA (reference sequence). V was pared by 0 bases and J by 4 bases, with 7 bases between. The CDR3 runs 12 residues.

This clonotype was counted only a few times. The chain recombines TRBV20-1 with TRBJ2-3; 13 bases align to TRBD2. The CDR3 has 16 residues. The trim removed 2 bases at V and 6 bases at J, leaving 8 bases unmatched. Per germline, CDR1 DFQATT and CDR2 SNEGSKA (reference sequence). The CDR3 protein is CSARPLAGGPGDTQYF. The CDR3 nucleotides read TGCAGTGCTAGACCACTAGCGGGGGGGCCGGGTGATACGCAGTATTTT.

This clonotype turned up a few times. V and J are TRBV6-2 or TRBV6-3 and TRBJ1-2, with D unclear. Germline V gene sequence: CDR1 MNHEY, CDR2 SVGEGT. The ends were cut back, 5 bases at V and 8 bases at J, with 9 bases in the middle. The CDR3 sequence is 11 residues long. CDR3 protein: CASSGNHGYTF. CDR3 DNA sequence: TGTGCCAGCAGTGGGAATCACGGCTACACCTTC.

This clonotype was picked up a small number of times. This sequence joins TRBV29-1 and TRBJ1-2; D uncertain. This CDR3 region has 11 residues. Trimming took off 4 bases at V and 5 bases at J, with 8 bases between the two ends. From germline, CDR1 is SQVTM and CDR2 ANQGSEA. CDR3 in amino acids: CSVAVLYGYTF. The CDR3 DNA is TGCAGCGTTGCCGTTCTGTATGGCTACACCTTC.

This clonotype has a handful of counts. The chain couples TRBV2 to TRBJ2-1; TRBD2 matches 7 bases. V was pared by 4 bases and J by 6 bases, with 15 bases of the junction left unmatched. Germline V gene data show CDR1 as SNHLY and CDR2 as FYNNEI. CDR3 length: 17 residues. CDR3 sequence: CASSVEAGETLSNEQFF. Written as DNA, the CDR3 is TGTGCCAGCAGTGTAGAGGCGGGGGAGACCCTCTCCAATGAGCAGTTCTTC.

This clonotype was detected ten times or more. This chain links TRBV12-3 or TRBV12-4 with TRBJ2-5, with 7 positions matching TRBD2. V shed 3 bases and J 4 bases; nucleotides not matched to a gene: 2. The CDR3 is 13 residues long. CDR3 DNA sequence: TGTGCCAGCAGTTTGGGAGGGGCAGAGACCCAGTACTTC. Its protein product is CASSLGGAETQYF.

This chain joins TRBV20-1 and TRBJ2-7; TRBD1 matches at 7 bases. V trimming: 0 bases; J trimming: 4 bases; junction bases outside the gene matches: 6. Germline V gene lookup returns CDR1 DFQATT and CDR2 SNEGSKA (reference sequence). The CDR3 has 14 residues. The DNA for the CDR3 is TGCAGTGCTAGAGAAGGTCCACAGGGGTACGAGCAGTACTTC. This encodes CSAREGPQGYEQYF.

This clonotype was detected ten times or more. The J gene is TRBJ2-2, the V gene TRBV5-1; 9 bases agree with TRBD2. CDR3 length equals 16 residues. From germline, CDR1 is SGHRS and CDR2 YFSETQ. V dropped 0 bases and J dropped 0; count of bases not matched to a gene: 0. CDR3 region: CASSLGLAANTGELFF. The CDR3 DNA reads as TGCGCCAGCAGCTTGGGACTAGCGGCGAACACCGGGGAGCTGTTTTTT.

The rearrangement links TRBV7-9 to TRBJ2-2, with D possibly matching TRBD1 (5 bases). Germline V lookup: CDR1 SEHNR, CDR2 FQNEAQ (reference sequence). V gave up 3 bases and J gave up 0 bases, with 14 bases separating them. The CDR3 is 17 residues long. This CDR3 is CASSFLPGLTNTGELFF. As DNA, the CDR3 is TGTGCCAGCAGCTTCCTTCCAGGGTTGACGAACACCGGGGAGCTGTTTTTT.

The sample holds many counts of this clonotype. The genes are TRBV7-8 and TRBJ2-7; 9 nucleotides line up with TRBD1. The germline gives CDR1 SGHVS, CDR2 FQNEAQ. J gave up 1 base and V 4 bases, and 8 bases lay outside the gene matches. The length of the CDR3 is 16 residues. CDR3 coding DNA: TGTGCCAGCAGCTCAGGGGGACAGGGCAAGTCCTACGAGCAGTACTTC. Translation gives CASSSGGQGKSYEQYF.